Below, one TCR beta chain is given with its context. The antigen remains unidentified. Each of the TCR libraries took 3,000 to 4,000 ng of total RNA. TCRdb reprocessed the 5' RACE reads and stores each CDR3 protein as one record, lacking DNA. The sample has 310,000 or so distinct CDR3 sequences. The data were taken from a study of monozygotic twins with inflammatory bowel disease. The study, taken as a whole, reports: Versus healthy twins, IBD patients showed fewer clonotypes shared with others, especially with disease activity.

Germline V gene data show CDR1 as SGHDT and CDR2 as YYEEEE. This CDR3 spans 14 amino acids. Specimen: blood. The sequence was obtained from a human donor with ulcerative colitis or Crohn's disease, or a healthy co-twin of an affected twin (not recorded which). The V gene is TRBV5-6, the J gene TRBJ2-5; TCRdb's D call, TRBD1, is unchecked because there is no DNA. This CDR3 is CASSLGTGGETQYF.